This T cell receptor (beta chain) was profiled in a study of blood T cell repertoires in COVID-19. The length of the CDR3 is 18 residues. V dropped 4 bases and J dropped 8; count of bases not matched to a gene: 19. Per the germline V gene, CDR1 is LNHDA and CDR2 is SQIVND (reference sequence). Authors' analysis steps: It was from reference gene primer amplification that nucleated cell counts were estimated. The repertoire was sequenced with immunoSEQ multiplex PCR; TCRdb's copy has only in-frame clones and lacks some. D and trimming were read from the DNA, whereas the V and J calls and clone size are those reported in that table. The sample has about 150,000 clones, almost 85% seen once; the top ten hold roughly 3.5%.

This receptor was taken from a woman aged 45 to 65 with acute COVID-19. Sequencing was carried out using PBMCs or T cells enriched from blood (not recorded which). The chain employs TRBV19 and TRBJ2-3; 9 nucleotides align to TRBD2. The CDR3 here is CASSTLMEGSGSRGTQYF. CDR3 DNA sequence: TGTGCCAGTAGTACCCTCATGGAGGGTAGCGGGAGCCGAGGTACGCAGTATTTT.